This paragraph covers one T cell receptor beta chain sequence. The source of the sample is a study of blood T cells in healthy people across ages. Primed by a sample-barcoded 5' primer and a J-beta primer mix, a second PCR proceeded for roughly 7 to 12 cycles. TCRdb re-analysed the 5' RACE reads in MiXCR, keeping a single row per CDR3 protein. The repertoire has over 1.5 million distinct CDR3 sequences, about 50% of them found once; the top ten carry less than 2.5%. The CDR3 contains 16 residues. The V segment lost 5 bases and the J segment 2 bases; nucleotides outside the gene matches: 7. Per germline, CDR1 MNHEY and CDR2 SVGAGI.

This clonotype was sampled from a woman aged 40-49 years in good health. Sequenced input: blood. The gene calls are TRBV6-5 and TRBJ2-3, with 10 bases identical to TRBD1. The CDR3 DNA is TGTGCCAGCAGTCAGCCGGGACAGGGGACCACAGATACGCAGTATTTT. Its protein product is CASSQPGQGTTDTQYF.